Sequencing of this TCR beta chain was carried out in a study of blood T cells in healthy people across ages. Primed by a sample-barcoded 5' primer and a J-beta primer mix, a second PCR proceeded for 7 to 11 cycles. TCRdb reanalysed the 5' RACE reads using MiXCR and keeps one entry per CDR3 protein. This table has around 1.5 million distinct CDR3 sequences, roughly a third appearing once. The germline gives CDR1 MDHEN, CDR2 SYDVKM. CDR3 length equals 18 residues. V lost 5 bases, J lost 0 bases, and 20 bases lay in between. J is TRBJ1-5 and V is TRBV28; weak D call: TRBD1 (5 bases). Sequenced sample: blood. This sequence originates from a young woman in good health. The chain's CDR3 is CASSEYLPGPYSNQPQHF. The CDR3 DNA is TGTGCCAGCAGTGAGTACCTTCCAGGGCCTTATAGCAATCAGCCCCAGCATTTT.